The T cell receptor beta chain described here comes from a study of blood T cells in healthy people across ages. This CDR3 comprises 16 residues. The trim removed 0 bases at V and 7 bases at J, leaving 9 bases unmatched. Looked up from germline, CDR1 is SEHNR and CDR2 is FQNEAQ (reference sequence). The use of a sample-barcoded 5' primer and a J-beta primer mix characterized a second PCR of 7 to 11 cycles. TCRdb itself ran the 5' RACE reads through MiXCR, one entry per CDR3 protein. The sample records hundreds of thousands of distinct CDR3 sequences, about 30% being singletons. This clonotype was counted a few times.

This TCR was sampled from a woman aged 80 or older in good health. The material sequenced was blood. The chain combines TRBV7-9 with TRBJ1-2; 9 nucleotides agree with TRBD1. CDR3 in DNA: TGTGCCAGCAGCTTAGCTTCAGGCCAGGGACAGGGTGGCTACACCTTC. The encoded protein is CASSLASGQGQGGYTF.